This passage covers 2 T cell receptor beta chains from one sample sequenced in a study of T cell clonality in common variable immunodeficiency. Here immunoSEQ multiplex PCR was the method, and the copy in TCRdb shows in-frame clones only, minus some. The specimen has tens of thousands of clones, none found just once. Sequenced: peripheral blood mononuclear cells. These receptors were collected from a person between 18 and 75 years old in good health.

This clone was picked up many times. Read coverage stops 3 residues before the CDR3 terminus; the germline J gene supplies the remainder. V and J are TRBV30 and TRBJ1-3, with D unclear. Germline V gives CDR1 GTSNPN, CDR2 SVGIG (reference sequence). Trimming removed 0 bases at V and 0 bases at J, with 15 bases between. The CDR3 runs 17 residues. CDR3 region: CAWSVGLEGYSGNTIYF. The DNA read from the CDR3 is TGTGCCTGGAGTGTAGGTTTGGAGGGTTACTCTGGAAACACC. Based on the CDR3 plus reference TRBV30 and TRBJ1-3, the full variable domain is SQTIHQWPATLVQPVGSPLSLECTVEGTSNPNLYWYRQAAGRGLQLLFYSVGIGQISSEVPQNLSASRPQDRQFILSSKKLLLSDSGFYLCAWSVGLEGYSGNTIYFGEGSWLTVV.

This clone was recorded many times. CDR3 in amino acids: CASSLRAGANVLTF. The DNA read from the CDR3 is TGCGCCAGCAGCTTGCGGGCTGGGGCCAACGTC. The chain employs TRBV5-1 and TRBJ2-6; D unclear. From the germline J gene comes the end of the CDR3, since the read stops 3 residues before it. Germline assignment: CDR1 SGHRS and CDR2 YFSETQ. Trimming left V 1 base short and J 2 bases short, with 4 bases between. CDR3 length: 14 amino acids.